This TCR beta chain was sequenced during a study of cytomegalovirus exposure and HLA in healthy donors. In the case of this clone: Its target is not known.

CDR3 length: 14 residues. Germline lookup yields CDR1 SQVTM and CDR2 ANQGSEA. Study-wide findings and caveats: TCR association rates varied by HLA locus in a later analysis, with DRB1 highest and HLA-C lowest. The productive fraction for most TCR beta V segments was about 87% or about 30% in an earlier analysis.

This PCR relied on a set of 60 Vbeta primers and 13 Jbeta primers. This table comes from immunoSEQ multiplex PCR, and its TCRdb copy is limited to in-frame clones, with some not included. Of 100,000 to 150,000 clones in the sample, over 70% are singletons; the top ten hold around 9.1%. This sequence joins TRBV29-1 and TRBJ2-5; 16 positions agree with TRBD2. Input material: PBMCs. The source of this sequence is a woman in her 50s in good health and CMV-seropositive. The DNA of the CDR3 is TGCTCGGGACTAGCGGGGGGGCCGGGCGAGACCCAGTACTTC. Encoded protein: CSGLAGGPGETQYF. The entire variable domain, with the rest obtained from reference TRBV29-1 and TRBJ2-5, is as follows: SAVISQKPSRDICQRGTSLTIQCQVDSQVTMMFWYRQQPGQSLTLIATANQGSEATYESGFVIDKFPISRPNLTFSTLTVSNMSPEDSSIYLCSGLAGGPGETQYFGPGTRLLVL.